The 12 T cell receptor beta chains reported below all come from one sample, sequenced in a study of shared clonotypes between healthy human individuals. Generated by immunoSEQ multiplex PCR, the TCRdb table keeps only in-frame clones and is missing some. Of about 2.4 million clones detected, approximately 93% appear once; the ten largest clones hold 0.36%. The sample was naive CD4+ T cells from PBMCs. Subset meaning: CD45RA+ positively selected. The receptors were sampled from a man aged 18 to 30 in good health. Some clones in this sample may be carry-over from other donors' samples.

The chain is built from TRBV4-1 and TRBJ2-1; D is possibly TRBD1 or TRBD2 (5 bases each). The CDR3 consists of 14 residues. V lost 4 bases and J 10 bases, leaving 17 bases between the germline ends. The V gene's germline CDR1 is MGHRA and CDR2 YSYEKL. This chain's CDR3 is CASSPGWGSGEQFF. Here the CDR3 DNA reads TGCGCCAGCAGCCCAGGCTGGGGGTCCGGGGAGCAGTTCTTC.

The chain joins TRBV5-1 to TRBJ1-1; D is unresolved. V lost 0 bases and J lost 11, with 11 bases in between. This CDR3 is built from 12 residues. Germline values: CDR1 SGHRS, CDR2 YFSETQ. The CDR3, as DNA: TGCGCCAGCAGCTTGGAAGACAATGGGGCTTTCTTT. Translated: CASSLEDNGAFF.

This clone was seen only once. The CDR3 loop reads CATSRDTSGRNEQFF. CDR3 sequence (DNA): TGTGCCACCAGCAGGGATACTAGTGGCCGGAATGAGCAGTTCTTC. The gene calls are TRBV15 and TRBJ2-1; D might be TRBD2 (5 bases). The CDR3 contains 15 residues. Per germline, CDR1 LNHNV and CDR2 YYDKDF (reference sequence). V lost 3 bases and J lost 7, with 16 bases in between.

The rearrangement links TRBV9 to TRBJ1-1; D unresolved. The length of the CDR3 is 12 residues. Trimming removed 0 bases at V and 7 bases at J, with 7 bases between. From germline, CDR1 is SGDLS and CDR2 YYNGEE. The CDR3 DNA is TGTGCCAGCAGCGTAGGGATGGATGAAGCTTTCTTT. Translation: CASSVGMDEAFF.

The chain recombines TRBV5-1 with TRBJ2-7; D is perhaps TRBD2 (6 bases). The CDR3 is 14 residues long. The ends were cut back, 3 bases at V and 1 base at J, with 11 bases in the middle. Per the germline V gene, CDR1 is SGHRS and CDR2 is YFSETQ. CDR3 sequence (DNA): TGCGCCAGCAGCTGGCAGGGAGGATCCTACGAGCAGTACTTC. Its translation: CASSWQGGSYEQYF. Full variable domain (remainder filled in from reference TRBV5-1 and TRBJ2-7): KAGVTQTPRYLIKTRGQQVTLSCSPISGHRSVSWYQQTPGQGLQFLFEYFSETQRNKGNFPGRFSGRQFSNSRSEMNVSTLELGDSALYLCASSWQGGSYEQYFGPGTRLTVT.

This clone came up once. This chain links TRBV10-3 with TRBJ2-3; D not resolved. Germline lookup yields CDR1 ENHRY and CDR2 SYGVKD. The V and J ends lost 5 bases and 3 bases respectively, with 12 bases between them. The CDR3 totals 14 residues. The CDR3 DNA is TGTGCCATCAGTACCCGGACCGCGACAGATACGCAGTATTTT. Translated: CAISTRTATDTQYF.

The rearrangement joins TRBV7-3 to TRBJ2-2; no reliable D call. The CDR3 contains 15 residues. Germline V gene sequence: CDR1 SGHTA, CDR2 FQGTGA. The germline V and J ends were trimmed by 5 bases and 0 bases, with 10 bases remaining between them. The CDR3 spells CASSPGPTNTGELFF. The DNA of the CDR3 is TGTGCCAGCAGCCCCGGACCGACGAACACCGGGGAGCTGTTTTTT.

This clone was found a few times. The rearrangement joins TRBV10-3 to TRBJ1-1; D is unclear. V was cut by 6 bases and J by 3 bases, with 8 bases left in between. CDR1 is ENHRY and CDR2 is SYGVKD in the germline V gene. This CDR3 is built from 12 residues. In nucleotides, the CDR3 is TGTGCCATCAGGACGGAGGACACTGAAGCTTTCTTT. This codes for CAIRTEDTEAFF.

The CDR3 here is CASITETAGNTIYF. CDR3 coding DNA: TGTGCCAGCATTACCGAGACAGCTGGAAACACCATATATTTT. The V and J genes are TRBV28 and TRBJ1-3; tentative D call: TRBD1 (5 bases). With 7 bases removed from V and 2 bases from J, the gap between germline ends came to 12 bases. In germline, CDR1 is MDHEN, CDR2 SYDVKM. This CDR3 contains 14 residues.

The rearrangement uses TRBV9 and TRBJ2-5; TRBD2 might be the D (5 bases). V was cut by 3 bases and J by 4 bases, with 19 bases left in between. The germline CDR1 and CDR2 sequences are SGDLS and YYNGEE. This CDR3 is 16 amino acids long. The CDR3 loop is CASSADPTRAGETQYF. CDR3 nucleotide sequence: TGTGCCAGCAGCGCCGACCCGACTCGGGCGGGAGAGACCCAGTACTTC.

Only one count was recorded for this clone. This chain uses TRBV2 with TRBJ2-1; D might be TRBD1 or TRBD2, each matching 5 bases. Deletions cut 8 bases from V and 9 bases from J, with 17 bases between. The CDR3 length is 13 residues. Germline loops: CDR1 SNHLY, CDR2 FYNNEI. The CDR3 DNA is TGTGCCAGCTTTCAGGGAATTGGGGGTGAGCAGTTCTTC. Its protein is CASFQGIGGEQFF. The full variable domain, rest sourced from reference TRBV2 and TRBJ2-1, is EPEVTQTPSHQVTQMGQEVILRCVPISNHLYFYWYRQILGQKVEFLVSFYNNEISEKSEIFDDQFSVERPDGSNFTLKIRSTKLEDSAMYFCASFQGIGGEQFFGPGTRLTVL.

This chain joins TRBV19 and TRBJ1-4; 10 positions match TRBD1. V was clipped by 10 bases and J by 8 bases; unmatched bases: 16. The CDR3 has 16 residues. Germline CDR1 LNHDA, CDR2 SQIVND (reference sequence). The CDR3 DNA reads TGTGCCACCTCCCGGACAGGGGGGATCGAAGGGGAAAAACTGTTTTTT. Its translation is CATSRTGGIEGEKLFF.